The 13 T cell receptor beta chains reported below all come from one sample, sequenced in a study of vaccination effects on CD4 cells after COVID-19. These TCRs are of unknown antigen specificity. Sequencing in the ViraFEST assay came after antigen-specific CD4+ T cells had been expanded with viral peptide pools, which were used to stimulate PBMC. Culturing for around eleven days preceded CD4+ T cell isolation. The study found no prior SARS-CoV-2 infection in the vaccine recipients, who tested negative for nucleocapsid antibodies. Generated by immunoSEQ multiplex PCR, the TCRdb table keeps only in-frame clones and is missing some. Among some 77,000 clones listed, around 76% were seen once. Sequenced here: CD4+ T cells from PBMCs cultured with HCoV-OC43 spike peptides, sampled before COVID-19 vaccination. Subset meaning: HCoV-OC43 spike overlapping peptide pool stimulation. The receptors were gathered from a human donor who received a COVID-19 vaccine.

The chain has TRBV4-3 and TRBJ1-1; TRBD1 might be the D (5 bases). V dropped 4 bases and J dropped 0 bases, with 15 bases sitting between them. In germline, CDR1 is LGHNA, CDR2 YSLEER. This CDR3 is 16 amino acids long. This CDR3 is CASSRLSGALNTEAFF. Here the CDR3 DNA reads TGCGCCAGCAGCCGACTCTCCGGGGCATTGAACACTGAAGCTTTCTTT.

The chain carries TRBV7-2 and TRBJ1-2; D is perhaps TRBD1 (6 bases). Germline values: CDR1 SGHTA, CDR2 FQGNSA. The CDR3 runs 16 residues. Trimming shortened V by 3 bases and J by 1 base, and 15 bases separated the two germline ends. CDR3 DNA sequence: TGTGCCAGCAGCTTGAAACAGGGATTCGGTAACTATGGCTACACCTTC. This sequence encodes CASSLKQGFGNYGYTF.

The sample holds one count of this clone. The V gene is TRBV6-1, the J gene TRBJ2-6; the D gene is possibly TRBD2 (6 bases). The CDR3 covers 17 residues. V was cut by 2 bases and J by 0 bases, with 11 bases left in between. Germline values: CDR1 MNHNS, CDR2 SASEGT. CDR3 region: CASSEPGLPSGANVLTF. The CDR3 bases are TGTGCCAGCAGTGAACCGGGACTCCCCTCTGGGGCCAACGTCCTGACTTTC.

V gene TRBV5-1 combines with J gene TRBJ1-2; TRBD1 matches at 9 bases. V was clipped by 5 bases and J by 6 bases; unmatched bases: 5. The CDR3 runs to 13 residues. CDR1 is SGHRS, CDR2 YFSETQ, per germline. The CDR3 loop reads CASSWDREDGYTF. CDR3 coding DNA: TGCGCCAGCAGTTGGGACAGGGAGGATGGCTACACCTTC.

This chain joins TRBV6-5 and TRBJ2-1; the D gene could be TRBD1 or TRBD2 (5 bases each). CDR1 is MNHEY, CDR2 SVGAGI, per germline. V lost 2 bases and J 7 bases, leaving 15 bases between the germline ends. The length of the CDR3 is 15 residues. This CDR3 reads CASSYKGPTENEQFF. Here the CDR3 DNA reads TGTGCCAGCAGTTACAAGGGACCGACTGAAAATGAGCAGTTCTTC.

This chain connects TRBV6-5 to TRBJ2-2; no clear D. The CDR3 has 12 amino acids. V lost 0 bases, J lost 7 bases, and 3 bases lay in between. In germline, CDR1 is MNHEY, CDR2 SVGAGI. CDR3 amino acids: CASSYSYGELFF. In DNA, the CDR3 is TGTGCCAGCAGTTACTCGTACGGGGAGCTGTTTTTT.

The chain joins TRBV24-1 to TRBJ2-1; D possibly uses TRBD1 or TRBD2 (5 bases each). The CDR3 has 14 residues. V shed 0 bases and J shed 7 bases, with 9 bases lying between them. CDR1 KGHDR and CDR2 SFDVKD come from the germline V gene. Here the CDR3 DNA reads TGTGCCACCAGTGATTTGGGGACCTTGAATGAGCAGTTCTTC. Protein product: CATSDLGTLNEQFF.

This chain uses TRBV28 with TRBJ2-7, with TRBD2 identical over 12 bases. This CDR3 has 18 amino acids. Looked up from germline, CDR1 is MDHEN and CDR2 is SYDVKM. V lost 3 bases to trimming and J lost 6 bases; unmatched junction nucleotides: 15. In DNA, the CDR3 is TGTGCCAGCAGTTTTAAGGGTATACCTAGCGGGGGGGCGGCCGAGCAGTACGTC. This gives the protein CASSFKGIPSGGAAEQYV.

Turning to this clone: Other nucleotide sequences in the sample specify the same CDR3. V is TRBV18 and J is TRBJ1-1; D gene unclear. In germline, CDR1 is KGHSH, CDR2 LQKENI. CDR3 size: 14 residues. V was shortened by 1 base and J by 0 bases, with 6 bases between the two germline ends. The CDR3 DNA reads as TGTGCCAGCTCACCACAGGCAATGAACACTGAAGCTTTCTTT. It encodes CASSPQAMNTEAFF.

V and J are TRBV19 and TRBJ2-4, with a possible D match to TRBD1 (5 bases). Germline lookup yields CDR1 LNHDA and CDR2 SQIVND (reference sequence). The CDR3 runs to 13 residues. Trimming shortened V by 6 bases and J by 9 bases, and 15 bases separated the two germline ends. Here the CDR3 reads CASSRAEGVIQYF. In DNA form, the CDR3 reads TGTGCCAGTAGCAGGGCCGAAGGGGTCATTCAGTACTTC.

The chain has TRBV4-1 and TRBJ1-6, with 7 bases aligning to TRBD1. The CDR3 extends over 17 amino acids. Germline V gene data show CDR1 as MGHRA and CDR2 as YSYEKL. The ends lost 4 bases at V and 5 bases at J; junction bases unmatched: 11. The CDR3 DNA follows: TGCGCCAGCAGCCCGCCGAAGGGACAGCGAAATAATTCACCCCTCCACTTT. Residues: CASSPPKGQRNNSPLHF.

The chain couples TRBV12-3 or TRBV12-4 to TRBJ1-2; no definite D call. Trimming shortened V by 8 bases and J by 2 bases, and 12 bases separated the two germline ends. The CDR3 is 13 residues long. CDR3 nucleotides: TGTGCCAGCGGACGGCAAACGAACTATGGCTACACCTTC. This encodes CASGRQTNYGYTF.

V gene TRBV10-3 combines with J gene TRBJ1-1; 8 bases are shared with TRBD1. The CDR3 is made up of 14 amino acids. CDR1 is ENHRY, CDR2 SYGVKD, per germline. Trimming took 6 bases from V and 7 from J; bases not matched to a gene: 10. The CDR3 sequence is CAISPSTGEDEAFF. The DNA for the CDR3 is TGTGCCATCAGCCCCTCGACAGGGGAGGATGAAGCTTTCTTT.